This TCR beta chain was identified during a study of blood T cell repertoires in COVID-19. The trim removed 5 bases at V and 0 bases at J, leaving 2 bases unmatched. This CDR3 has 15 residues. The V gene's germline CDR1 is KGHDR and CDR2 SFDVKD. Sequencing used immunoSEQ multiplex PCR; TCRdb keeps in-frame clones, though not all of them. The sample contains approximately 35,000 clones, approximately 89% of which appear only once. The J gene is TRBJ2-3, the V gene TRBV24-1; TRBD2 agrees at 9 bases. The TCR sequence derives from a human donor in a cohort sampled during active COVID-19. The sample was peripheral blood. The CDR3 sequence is CATSGLAGSTDTQYF. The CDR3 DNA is TGTGCCACCAGTGGTCTAGCGGGGAGCACAGATACGCAGTATTTT.